The clone carrying this T cell receptor beta chain was counted a single time. Trimming removed 1 base at V and 4 bases at J, with 17 bases between. Germline V gene lookup returns CDR1 MDHEN and CDR2 SYDVKM. CDR3 size: 18 residues. This sample is drawn from a study of T cell responses to AZD1222 COVID-19 vaccine. Sequencing used immunoSEQ multiplex PCR; TCRdb keeps in-frame clones, though not all of them. There are roughly 110,000 clones in the sample; about 90% occur only once, and 6.5% to 8% lies in the top ten. The genes are TRBV28 and TRBJ2-6; D uncertain. This sequence originates from an adult in good health. The sample here was peripheral blood, taken on day 0 of AZD1222 vaccination. In nucleotides, the CDR3 is TGTGCCAGCAGTTTATTAGGCCGGTCGAAGCTCGGGGCCAACGTCCTGACTTTC. Its protein is CASSLLGRSKLGANVLTF.